One sample yielded the 30 T cell receptor beta chains listed below, sequenced in a study of T cell repertoires in ileal Crohn's disease. The assay was immunoSEQ multiplex PCR, and TCRdb's table has in-frame clones only and misses some. The sample yields 12,000 or so clones, roughly 72% seen once. The sample was ileal tissue. These receptors all stem from an adult with Crohn's disease.

The V and J genes are TRBV5-1 and TRBJ2-5; 15 bases align to TRBD2. The CDR3 runs to 17 residues. V trimming: 4 bases; J trimming: 5 bases; junction bases outside the gene matches: 9. Germline V CDR1 and CDR2: SGHRS, YFSETQ. CDR3 DNA sequence: TGCGCCAGCAGCACAGCCGGGACTAGCGGGGGGTGGGAGACCCAGTACTTC. Translated: CASSTAGTSGGWETQYF.

The J gene is TRBJ1-5, the V gene TRBV5-6; D is undetermined. Trimming took off 2 bases at V and 7 bases at J, with 7 bases between the two ends. Germline V gives CDR1 SGHDT, CDR2 YYEEEE. CDR3 size: 12 residues. CDR3 in DNA: TGTGCCAGCAGCTTCTGGGAGCAGCCCCAGCATTTT. Translating it yields CASSFWEQPQHF.

The rearrangement links TRBV10-3 to TRBJ2-7, with 7 bases identical to TRBD2. Germline loops: CDR1 ENHRY, CDR2 SYGVKD. There are 17 residues in the CDR3. After removal of 4 bases from V and 1 base from J, the junction contained 13 bases not matched to a gene. CDR3 sequence: CAISGSPGGTQSYEQYF. CDR3 in DNA: TGTGCCATCAGTGGCTCACCGGGGGGTACACAATCCTACGAGCAGTACTTC.

The chain recombines TRBV18 with TRBJ2-2, with D perhaps TRBD1 (6 bases). V was trimmed by 10 bases and J by 4 bases, leaving 10 bases between them. The CDR3 has 12 amino acids. The germline gives CDR1 KGHSH, CDR2 LQKENI. CDR3 amino acids: CATGAATGELFF. CDR3 coding DNA: TGTGCCACAGGGGCAGCCACCGGGGAGCTGTTTTTT.

In DNA, the CDR3 is TGTGCCAGCAGTTTCGGAGGATATGGGTCCGGGGAGCTGTTTTTT. This translates into CASSFGGYGSGELFF. The genes are TRBV27 and TRBJ2-2, with TRBD2 as a possible D gene (5 bases). Trimming stripped 3 bases from V and 6 bases from J, with 14 bases between. There are 15 residues in the CDR3. Germline V gene sequence: CDR1 MNHEY, CDR2 SMNVEV (reference sequence).

The J gene is TRBJ2-3, the V gene TRBV29-1; tentatively, D is TRBD2 (6 bases). V lost 5 bases, J lost 3 bases, and 18 bases lay in between. Germline V gives CDR1 SQVTM, CDR2 ANQGSEA. The CDR3 contains 15 residues. CDR3: CSVTGALRRTDTQYF. The CDR3, as DNA: TGCAGCGTTACGGGAGCCCTGAGACGAACAGATACGCAGTATTTT.

The chain combines TRBV6-1 with TRBJ2-7; 8 bases are shared with TRBD1. J lost 5 bases, V lost 7 bases, and 7 bases had no gene match. CDR3 size: 13 residues. CDR1 is MNHNS, CDR2 SASEGT, per germline. In DNA, the CDR3 is TGTGCCAGCAAAGCGCCAGGGGGCAACGAGCAGTACTTC. Amino acids: CASKAPGGNEQYF.

This CDR3 is CASSQGPSTEAFF. Here the CDR3 DNA reads TGCGCCAGCAGCCAAGGGCCAAGTACTGAAGCTTTCTTT. The rearrangement uses TRBV4-1 and TRBJ1-1; D unresolved. This CDR3 has 13 residues. Germline V gives CDR1 MGHRA, CDR2 YSYEKL. V was trimmed by 1 base and J by 5 bases, leaving 8 bases between them.

The chain combines TRBV7-2 with TRBJ2-5; D gene ambiguous. V lost 8 bases, J lost 2 bases, and 9 bases lay in between. The V gene's germline CDR1 is SGHTA and CDR2 FQGNSA. The CDR3 has 12 amino acids. DNA of the CDR3: TGTGCCAGCGGGCACCTACAAGAGACCCAGTACTTC. It encodes CASGHLQETQYF.

The chain employs TRBV5-1 and TRBJ1-1; D is unresolved. From germline, CDR1 is SGHRS and CDR2 YFSETQ. CDR3 length equals 14 residues. Trimming cost V 1 base and J 4 bases, with 11 bases left between them. This CDR3 reads CASSLFGEGTEAFF. The CDR3, as DNA: TGCGCCAGCAGCTTGTTCGGGGAGGGCACTGAAGCTTTCTTT.

Here the CDR3 DNA reads TGTGCCAGGCCTTTCGAGCGGGAGAGGGAGACCCAGTACTTC. It codes for CARPFERERETQYF. This chain links TRBV2 with TRBJ2-5; TRBD2 matches 8 bases. This CDR3 has 14 residues. Per the germline V gene, CDR1 is SNHLY and CDR2 is FYNNEI. After removal of 9 bases from V and 5 bases from J, the junction contained 11 bases not matched to a gene.

The chain recombines TRBV30 with TRBJ1-3, with D unclear. The CDR3 spans 13 residues. Trimming removed 4 bases from V and 2 bases from J, with 9 bases in between. Germline V gene data show CDR1 as GTSNPN and CDR2 as SVGIG (reference sequence). The CDR3 region has the DNA TGTGCCTGGAACCGAGACACTGGAAACACCATATATTTT. Protein product: CAWNRDTGNTIYF. The complete variable domain, with remaining parts taken from reference TRBV30 and TRBJ1-3, reads SQTIHQWPATLVQPVGSPLSLECTVEGTSNPNLYWYRQAAGRGLQLLFYSVGIGQISSEVPQNLSASRPQDRQFILSSKKLLLSDSGFYLCAWNRDTGNTIYFGEGSWLTVV.

This chain connects TRBV5-6 to TRBJ2-3; D is possibly TRBD1 (6 bases). V was cut by 0 bases and J by 4 bases, with 18 bases left in between. Germline CDR1 reads SGHDT; CDR2 reads YYEEEE. The CDR3 spans 17 residues. CDR3 sequence: CASSLANKGGSADTQYF. In DNA, the CDR3 is TGTGCCAGCAGCTTGGCCAATAAAGGGGGATCGGCAGATACGCAGTATTTT.

The rearrangement links TRBV11-2 to TRBJ2-5, with a weak D call TRBD1 (6 bases). This CDR3 comprises 15 residues. Germline assignment: CDR1 SGHAT and CDR2 FQNNGV. Deletions cut 8 bases from V and 2 bases from J, with 18 bases between. The CDR3 nucleotides are TGTGCCAGCCGCATCCTAGGGGGAGTTCAAGAGACCCAGTACTTC. Its protein product is CASRILGGVQETQYF.

The chain uses TRBV20-1 and TRBJ2-5; D not resolved. The CDR3 covers 11 residues. Germline V gives CDR1 DFQATT, CDR2 SNEGSKA (reference sequence). The V end was cut by 4 bases, the J end by 4 bases, with 7 bases between. This CDR3 is CSAKNGETQYF. The CDR3 DNA sequence: TGCAGTGCTAAGAACGGAGAGACCCAGTACTTC.

This chain connects TRBV19 to TRBJ2-7, with TRBD1 identical over 7 bases. CDR1 is LNHDA and CDR2 is SQIVND in the germline V gene (reference sequence). V was pared by 7 bases and J by 7 bases, with 10 bases of the junction left unmatched. The CDR3 is 13 residues long. CDR3 protein: CASTRRQGTEQYF. Here the CDR3 DNA reads TGTGCCAGTACCAGAAGACAGGGTACAGAGCAGTACTTC.

This clone has a handful of counts. The DNA for the CDR3 is TGTGCCAGCAGTGAAGCGCTAGCCGACGGCGAGCAGTACTTC. Translated: CASSEALADGEQYF. This sequence joins TRBV6-1 and TRBJ2-7, with TRBD2 as a possible D gene (5 bases). The V and J ends lost 0 bases and 6 bases respectively, with 12 bases between them. This CDR3 contains 14 residues. In germline, CDR1 is MNHNS, CDR2 SASEGT.

The chain links TRBV6-1 to TRBJ1-1; the D is unclear. Trimming shortened V by 6 bases and J by 4 bases, and 12 bases separated the two germline ends. The germline V gene encodes CDR1 MNHNS and CDR2 SASEGT. CDR3 length equals 13 residues. For the CDR3, the DNA is TGTGCCAGCAGAAGTACGGTCGGCACTGAAGCTTTCTTT. Its translation: CASRSTVGTEAFF.

V and J are TRBV5-8 and TRBJ1-1; possibly TRBD1 for D (6 bases). Germline CDR1 and CDR2: SGHTS and YDEGEE. The CDR3 totals 12 residues. The V and J ends lost 7 bases and 5 bases respectively, with 12 bases between them. CDR3 protein: CASARTVTEAFF. CDR3 nucleotide sequence: TGTGCCAGCGCCAGGACAGTAACTGAAGCTTTCTTT.

This clone came up once. This chain connects TRBV25-1 to TRBJ2-3, with TRBD2 matching over 7 bases. CDR1 and CDR2 (germline): MGHDK, SYGVNS. J gave up 3 bases and V 4 bases, and 10 bases lay outside the gene matches. The CDR3 covers 16 residues. The CDR3 bases are TGTGCCAGCAGTGGCTCGGGGAGGGGAGGGACAGATACGCAGTATTTT. Translated, it gives CASSGSGRGGTDTQYF.

J is TRBJ1-2 and V is TRBV11-3; the match to TRBD1 covers 7 bases. V lost 6 bases, J lost 8 bases, and 12 bases stayed unmatched. From germline, CDR1 is SGHNT and CDR2 YENEEA. The CDR3 is 14 residues long. Here the CDR3 reads CASSYTGASGGYTF. The CDR3 region has the DNA TGTGCCAGCAGTTACACAGGGGCTTCGGGAGGCTACACCTTC.

The rearrangement joins TRBV9 to TRBJ1-4; the D is unclear. Per the germline V gene, CDR1 is SGDLS and CDR2 is YYNGEE. V dropped 0 bases and J dropped 7 bases, with 16 bases sitting between them. This CDR3 spans 16 amino acids. The CDR3 bases are TGTGCCAGCAGCGTAGGGAGTACGGGGTGGAGTGAAAAACTGTTTTTT. This gives the protein CASSVGSTGWSEKLFF.

The chain uses TRBV29-1 and TRBJ1-3; tentatively, D is TRBD1 (6 bases). Germline assignment: CDR1 SQVTM and CDR2 ANQGSEA. Trimming removed 7 bases at V and 0 bases at J, with 10 bases between. The CDR3 length is 13 residues. CDR3 sequence (DNA): TGCAGCGGAACAGGGAACTCTGGAAACACCATATATTTT. Its protein is CSGTGNSGNTIYF.

The chain couples TRBV29-1 to TRBJ1-2; D is perhaps TRBD1 (6 bases). CDR3 length: 14 residues. V was cut by 4 bases and J by 3 bases, with 15 bases left in between. From germline, CDR1 is SQVTM and CDR2 ANQGSEA. The CDR3 DNA is TGCAGCGTTGGGGTGGGGGCCCCTGACTATGGCTACACCTTC. This sequence encodes CSVGVGAPDYGYTF.

This clone was seen a single time. The chain combines TRBV5-1 with TRBJ2-7, with D possibly being TRBD2 (5 bases). The CDR3 consists of 14 residues. V was shortened by 7 bases and J by 4 bases, with 18 bases between the two germline ends. Looked up from germline, CDR1 is SGHRS and CDR2 is YFSETQ. The chain's CDR3 is CASHIGNSPYEQYF. The CDR3 DNA reads TGCGCCAGCCATATCGGGAACAGCCCTTACGAGCAGTACTTC.

The rearrangement links TRBV10-2 to TRBJ2-7; D uncertain. Germline values: CDR1 WSHSY, CDR2 SAAADI. V was shortened by 4 bases and J by 1 base, with 5 bases between the two germline ends. The CDR3 length is 12 residues. In nucleotides, the CDR3 is TGCGCCAGCAGTGGTCAATCCTACGAGCAGTACTTC. Translating it yields CASSGQSYEQYF.

The chain couples TRBV19 to TRBJ1-5; the D is unclear. The CDR3 consists of 14 residues. Trimming removed 6 bases at V and 0 bases at J, with 9 bases between. In germline, CDR1 is LNHDA, CDR2 SQIVND (reference sequence). The CDR3 region is CASRRGFSNQPQHF. The DNA of the CDR3 is TGTGCCAGTAGGAGAGGATTTAGCAATCAGCCCCAGCATTTT.

This chain uses TRBV5-1 with TRBJ2-2; 9 bases map to TRBD1. Trimming at V came to 4 bases and at J to 5 bases, leaving 9 bases not matched to a gene. This CDR3 is 16 amino acids long. CDR1 and CDR2 from the germline V gene are SGHRS and YFSETQ. CDR3 protein: CASSRTGTGMTGELFF. CDR3 bases: TGCGCCAGCAGCCGTACCGGGACAGGGATGACCGGGGAGCTGTTTTTT.

The chain uses TRBV27 and TRBJ1-3; no clear D gene. The germline V and J ends were trimmed by 5 bases and 5 bases, with 13 bases remaining between them. Germline assignment: CDR1 MNHEY and CDR2 SMNVEV (reference sequence). The CDR3 runs 14 residues. This CDR3 reads CASSPWESRNTIYF. The CDR3 nucleotides are TGTGCCAGCAGTCCATGGGAGAGTAGAAACACCATATATTTT.

The chain is built from TRBV25-1 and TRBJ2-7; no firm D call. Germline CDR1 reads MGHDK; CDR2 reads SYGVNS. The CDR3 extends over 14 amino acids. Trimming pared 2 bases from V and 4 bases from J, leaving 12 bases between. The CDR3 region is CASSEGALGYEQYF. The CDR3 nucleotides read TGTGCCAGCAGTGAAGGAGCCCTTGGGTACGAGCAGTACTTC.